These T cell receptor beta chains were read from a single sample in a study of blood T cell repertoires in COVID-19. Using immunoSEQ multiplex PCR, the repertoire was profiled, and TCRdb retains in-frame clones only, with some absent. The sample has 80,000 or so clones; approximately 89% are singletons. The source material was peripheral blood. The receptors were sampled from a middle-aged man with acute or convalescent COVID-19. Both conserved end residues are part of each CDR3. D genes are given only for firm matches. Size is omitted from some rows. Given values are once, few, many or a class for expanded clones.

v_gene	j_gene	d_gene	abundance	CDR3nt	CDR3aa
TRBV7-2	TRBJ2-5	-	-	TGTGCCAGCAGCTTAGTTGTCGGAAGGGGAGAGACCCAGTACTTC	CASSLVVGRGETQYF
TRBV18	TRBJ2-3	TRBD2	-	TGTGCCAGCTCACCCACTAGCGGGGGGGCCGTCGATACGCAGTATTTT	CASSPTSGGAVDTQYF
TRBV29-1	TRBJ2-3	-	-	TGCAGCGTTAAACTTTATAAAGCGGCCACAGATACGCAGTATTTT	CSVKLYKAATDTQYF
TRBV6-5	TRBJ1-6	-	-	TGTGCCAGCAGGGGGGAGGTTGGTAATTCACCCCTCCACTTT	CASRGEVGNSPLHF
TRBV9	TRBJ1-6	TRBD1	-	TGTGCCAGCAGCGTTGGGACAGGTGCTTCACCCCTCCACTTT	CASSVGTGASPLHF
TRBV5-8	TRBJ1-2	-	-	TGTGCCAGCAGCTTATGGACAGCAAACTATGGCTACACCTTC	CASSLWTANYGYTF
TRBV5-1	TRBJ2-2	-	few	TGCGCCAGCAGCTTTGTAGCCCCCACCGGGGAGCTGTTTTTT	CASSFVAPTGELFF
TRBV7-8	TRBJ2-1	-	-	TGTGCCAGCAGCTTAGCGGAGACTGACAATGAGCAGTTCTTC	CASSLAETDNEQFF
TRBV5-1	TRBJ1-3	-	-	TGCGCCAGCAGCTCCGCGAGGGGGGGAAACACCATATATTTT	CASSSARGGNTIYF
TRBV6-5	TRBJ1-6	-	-	TGTGCCAGCAGGATGCAAGACAGGCCCAATTCACCCCTCCACTTT	CASRMQDRPNSPLHF
TRBV28	TRBJ1-1	-	-	TGTGCCAGCAGCCCACCCCGCGAGAACACTGAAGCTTTCTTT	CASSPPRENTEAFF
TRBV18	TRBJ1-2	TRBD1	-	TGTGCCAGCTCCCCCGGACAGGGGGAAGGCTACACCTTC	CASSPGQGEGYTF
TRBV7-3	TRBJ2-2	-	-	TGTGCCAGCAGCTTAAGGGCAATGAACACCGGGGAGCTGTTTTTT	CASSLRAMNTGELFF
TRBV11-1	TRBJ1-6	TRBD1	few	TGTGCCAGCCGGGACAGCTCGTATAATTCACCCCTCCACTTT	CASRDSSYNSPLHF
TRBV28	TRBJ2-2	TRBD2	-	TGTGCCAGCAGGTTACTAGCGGGAGGAGGTATCGGGGAGCTGTTTTTT	CASRLLAGGGIGELFF
TRBV11-2	TRBJ1-4	-	-	TGTGCCAGCAGAGACCCGAGGAATGAAAAACTGTTTTTT	CASRDPRNEKLFF
TRBV5-1	TRBJ2-3	-	-	TGCGCCAGCAGTCCCGACAGCTCTAGCACAGATACGCAGTATTTT	CASSPDSSSTDTQYF
TRBV4-3	TRBJ1-1	-	-	TGCGCCAGCAGCTCCAGGGGAACTGAAGCTTTCTTT	CASSSRGTEAFF
TRBV29-1	TRBJ2-2	TRBD2	-	TGCAGCGGCCGGACTAGCTGGGACACCGGGGAGCTGTTTTTT	CSGRTSWDTGELFF
TRBV5-6	TRBJ1-2	TRBD1	-	TGTGCCAGCTTAATATCGACAGGGAACTATGGCTACACCTTC	CASLISTGNYGYTF
TRBV5-1	TRBJ2-1	-	-	TGCGCCAGCAGCTCCCTCCAAGGGGGAAGCAATGAGCAGTTCTTC	CASSSLQGGSNEQFF
TRBV20-1	TRBJ2-7	-	-	TGCAGTGCTTCCGGGGTTGGAGAGCAGTACTTC	CSASGVGEQYF
TRBV12-5	TRBJ1-6	TRBD1	-	TGTGCTAGCAACACCGGGACAGGCAATTCACCCCTCCACTTT	CASNTGTGNSPLHF
TRBV30	TRBJ1-2	-	-	TGTGCCTGGAAGGTACACCCTTCGGGTTTATATGGCTACACCTTC	CAWKVHPSGLYGYTF
TRBV7-9	TRBJ2-4	-	few	TGTGCCAGCAGCCCCGGCGGGGCTCTAGCCAAAAACATTCAGTACTTC	CASSPGGALAKNIQYF
TRBV7-9	TRBJ2-6	-	-	TGTGCCAGCGGAGCGGATCACTCTGGGGCCAACGTCCTGACTTTC	CASGADHSGANVLTF
TRBV9	TRBJ2-3	-	-	TGTGCCAGCAGCGTAGCAGGGGTAGCGGATACGCAGTATTTT	CASSVAGVADTQYF